This TCR beta chain was sequenced in a study of PD-L1 blockade in urothelial cancer. About the research overall: Analyses were performed on blood at 3 weeks after treatment start (the second dose) and at 6 weeks. A median roughly 130,000 T cells were found in blood samples.

Points from the study as a whole: Tumor-associated TCR clones expanded more in blood at 3 weeks in patients with durable benefit.

The time point is: pretreatment peripheral blood. Each patient contributed between 1 and 8 total time points of blood mononuclear cells, pretreatment and during treatment. CDR3 length: 13 residues. V was trimmed by 4 bases and J by 1 base, leaving 7 bases between them. Germline V gene sequence: CDR1 MNHNS, CDR2 SASEGT. Repertoires were generated with immunoSEQ multiplex PCR, while TCRdb's copy carries only in-frame clones and drops some. The table has about 63,000 clones, roughly 76% seen once; the top ten hold around 5.7%. Concerning this clone: Its antigen is unidentified.

Here the sequenced sample was PBMCs, taken around atezolizumab (anti-PD-L1) treatment. V gene TRBV6-1 combines with J gene TRBJ1-1, with D unclear. This receptor was identified in a man in his sixties or seventies with urothelial cancer. The CDR3 is CASSGAENTEAFF. CDR3 nucleotide sequence: TGTGCCAGCAGTGGTGCGGAGAACACTGAAGCTTTCTTT.